The 28 T cell receptor beta chains given below trace back to one sample, sequenced in a study of T cell responses to AZD1222 COVID-19 vaccine (dated by TCRdb to the early 2020s). Interpreted using the paper, the time point label stands for: about 28 days (+/-7) after the second vaccine dose. Library construction relied on the immunoSEQ multiplex PCR assay. TCRdb re-hosts the immuneACCESS table, in-frame sequences only. Its copies lack some clones; in the studies checked, an unresolved V gene accounts for under half of them, and the cause for the rest is not known. Within this sample are 85,000 to 100,000 clones, with 91% of them counted one time only. The top ten clonotypes cover about 8.3% of the sample. Sequenced material: peripheral blood, taken 28 days after the second AZD1222 dose. These receptors were collected from an adult who received the AZD1222 COVID-19 vaccine.

The chain is built from TRBV15 and TRBJ2-7, with 11 bases fitting TRBD1. The CDR3 consists of 18 residues. Trimming removed 0 bases from V and 6 bases from J; junction bases left unmatched: 13. CDR1 and CDR2 (germline): LNHNV, YYDKDF (reference sequence). In nucleotides, the CDR3 is TGTGCCACCAGCAGAGATTGGACAGGGGGCGCCTGGAAGTCCGAGCAGTACTTC. Its protein is CATSRDWTGGAWKSEQYF. Drawing the rest from reference TRBV15 and TRBJ2-7, the complete variable domain is DAMVIQNPRYQVTQFGKPVTLSCSQTLNHNVMYWYQQKSSQAPKLLFHYYDKDFNNEADTPDNFQSRRPNTSFCFLDIRSPGLGDTAMYLCATSRDWTGGAWKSEQYFGPGTRLTVT.

The chain links TRBV7-2 to TRBJ2-3; 13 nucleotides agree with TRBD2. Germline assignment: CDR1 SGHTA and CDR2 FQGNSA. Unmatched junction bases numbered 12, after V lost 4 bases and J lost 8 bases. The CDR3 spans 17 residues. This CDR3 reads CASSSPLTSGRMGTQYF. In DNA form, the CDR3 reads TGTGCCAGCAGCTCGCCCCTGACTAGCGGGAGGATGGGTACGCAGTATTTT.

The chain employs TRBV12-3 or TRBV12-4 and TRBJ2-5, with TRBD2 as a possible D gene (5 bases). The V end lost 6 bases, the J end lost 7 bases, and 9 bases lay between the germline ends. CDR3 length: 11 residues. The CDR3 region is CASRTTGTQYF. The CDR3 bases are TGTGCCAGCAGGACTACCGGGACCCAGTACTTC.

The V and J genes are TRBV2 and TRBJ2-2, with 7 bases that match TRBD2. The CDR3 runs 15 residues. The J segment lost 3 bases and the V segment lost 6 bases, leaving 7 bases of the junction unmatched. Looked up from germline, CDR1 is SNHLY and CDR2 is FYNNEI. CDR3 sequence reads: CASRNLAADTGELFF. The CDR3 DNA sequence: TGTGCCAGCAGGAATCTAGCGGCTGACACCGGGGAGCTGTTTTTT. Full variable domain (remainder filled in from reference TRBV2 and TRBJ2-2): EPEVTQTPSHQVTQMGQEVILRCVPISNHLYFYWYRQILGQKVEFLVSFYNNEISEKSEIFDDQFSVERPDGSNFTLKIRSTKLEDSAMYFCASRNLAADTGELFFGEGSRLTVL.

Worth noting for this clone: The germline gene is not matched at one end of the junction; a read error may be the cause. The CDR3 spells CASSLEKATNEKLFF. CDR3 sequence (DNA): TGTGCTAGCAGCTTAGAAAAGGCAACTAATGAAAAACTGTTTTTT. The rearrangement joins TRBV7-7 to TRBJ1-4; D unresolved. The CDR3 has 15 residues. In germline, CDR1 is SSHAT, CDR2 FNYEAQ (reference sequence).

The chain combines TRBV6-1 with TRBJ1-2, with TRBD1 identical over 7 bases. The CDR3 spans 15 residues. The junction had 10 bases not matched to a gene; V was cut back by 5 bases and J by 4 bases. The germline V gene has CDR1 MNHNS and CDR2 SASEGT. This chain's CDR3 is CASSQGQLGAYGYTF. The CDR3, as DNA: TGTGCCAGCAGTCAGGGACAGCTAGGGGCCTATGGCTACACCTTC.

The CDR3 loop reads CASSAMETQYF. CDR3 bases: TGTGCCAGCAGTGCTATGGAGACCCAGTACTTC. The chain combines TRBV6-6 with TRBJ2-5, with D unresolved. Germline CDR1 MNHNY, CDR2 SVGAGI (reference sequence). The CDR3 length is 11 residues. Trimming removed 5 bases at V and 5 bases at J, with 6 bases between.

V is TRBV7-8 and J is TRBJ2-5; D unresolved. The CDR3 is 12 amino acids. Trimming pared 5 bases from V and 4 bases from J, leaving 8 bases between. CDR1 is SGHVS, CDR2 FQNEAQ, per germline. The CDR3 nucleotides read TGTGCCAGCAGCCCCTATGGAGAGACCCAGTACTTC. It codes for CASSPYGETQYF.

Only one count was recorded for this clone. This chain links TRBV28 with TRBJ1-1, with 7 bases that match TRBD1. From germline, CDR1 is MDHEN and CDR2 SYDVKM. The CDR3 covers 10 residues. After removal of 5 bases from V and 10 bases from J, the junction contained 1 base not matched to a gene. The CDR3 DNA reads as TGTGCCAGCAGTACAGGGGTAGCTTTCTTT. Translation: CASSTGVAFF.

J is TRBJ2-2 and V is TRBV11-2; D gene uncertain. Per the germline V gene, CDR1 is SGHAT and CDR2 is FQNNGV. CDR3 length: 11 residues. The ends were cut back, 3 bases at V and 7 bases at J, with 3 bases in the middle. The CDR3 nucleotides are TGTGCCAGCAGCTTTCACGGGGAGCTGTTTTTT. Protein: CASSFHGELFF.

Here the CDR3 reads CASRQASGNTIYF. CDR3 nucleotide sequence: TGTGCCAGCAGGCAGGCTTCTGGAAACACCATATATTTT. The chain uses TRBV6-5 and TRBJ1-3; D gene uncertain. This CDR3 region has 13 residues. Germline V gene sequence: CDR1 MNHEY, CDR2 SVGAGI. Deletions cut 6 bases from V and 1 base from J, with 7 bases between.

The chain is built from TRBV5-6 and TRBJ1-6; weak D call: TRBD1 (6 bases). Germline-derived CDR1 and CDR2 are SGHDT and YYEEEE. Trimming stripped 5 bases from V and 13 bases from J, with 22 bases between. This CDR3 has 15 amino acids. CDR3: CASSGLDRPIGPLHF. The CDR3 bases are TGTGCCAGCAGTGGCCTGGACAGACCTATAGGGCCCCTCCACTTT.

The V call is TRBV30, the J call TRBJ1-1; 8 bases map to TRBD1. Germline trimming cut 1 base from V and 8 bases from J; bases unmatched to any gene: 12. Germline CDR1 reads GTSNPN; CDR2 reads SVGIG (reference sequence). This CDR3 comprises 15 residues. The CDR3 loop is CAWSGPGGFSREAFF. The CDR3 DNA follows: TGTGCCTGGAGTGGTCCAGGGGGCTTTTCTCGGGAAGCTTTCTTT.

V gene TRBV6-5 combines with J gene TRBJ1-5; TRBD1 agrees at 12 bases. Germline V CDR1 and CDR2: MNHEY, SVGAGI. V gave up 4 bases and J gave up 6 bases; unmatched junction bases: 7. There are 16 residues in the CDR3. The CDR3 reads CASSFSGTGGGQPQHF. CDR3 DNA: TGTGCCAGCAGTTTCTCCGGGACAGGGGGCGGTCAGCCCCAGCATTTT.

As concerns this clone: The identical CDR3 is also encoded by other nucleotide sequences in the sample. The chain employs TRBV27 and TRBJ1-1; D gene unclear. The length of the CDR3 is 13 residues. Trimming removed 2 bases at V and 5 bases at J, with 9 bases between. Germline V lookup: CDR1 MNHEY, CDR2 SMNVEV (reference sequence). The CDR3 is CASSLGRRTEAFF. DNA of the CDR3: TGTGCCAGCAGTTTAGGAAGAAGGACTGAAGCTTTCTTT.

The V call is TRBV7-9, the J call TRBJ1-4; 11 positions match TRBD1. The V gene's germline CDR1 is SEHNR and CDR2 FQNEAQ (reference sequence). The CDR3 consists of 16 residues. The trim removed 3 bases at V and 2 bases at J, leaving 2 bases unmatched. As DNA, the CDR3 is TGTGCCAGCAGCTTGGGACAGGGGGGCACTAATGAAAAACTGTTTTTT. Its protein is CASSLGQGGTNEKLFF.

The J gene is TRBJ2-7, the V gene TRBV6-4, with D unresolved. Trimming cost V 1 base and J 2 bases, with 15 bases left between them. CDR3 length equals 16 residues. Germline values: CDR1 MRHNA, CDR2 SNTAGT. This CDR3 reads CASSDYGRRRTYEQYF. In nucleotides, the CDR3 is TGTGCCAGCAGTGACTACGGCCGGAGAAGGACCTACGAGCAGTACTTC.

This chain joins TRBV12-3 or TRBV12-4 and TRBJ1-5; no firm D call. This CDR3 spans 13 amino acids. V was clipped by 4 bases and J by 2 bases, with 6 bases between them. The CDR3 sequence: CASSYGGNQPQHF. As DNA, the CDR3 is TGTGCCAGCAGTTACGGCGGCAATCAGCCCCAGCATTTT.

This chain links TRBV7-8 with TRBJ2-3; D may be TRBD2 (5 bases). The ends were cut back, 3 bases at V and 3 bases at J, with 10 bases in the middle. CDR1 and CDR2 (germline): SGHVS, FQNEAQ. The CDR3 sequence is 14 residues long. The CDR3 reads CASSFRGRTDTQYF. CDR3 in DNA: TGTGCCAGCAGCTTCCGAGGGAGAACAGATACGCAGTATTTT.

The chain joins TRBV7-9 to TRBJ2-3; TRBD1 agrees at 7 bases. This CDR3 contains 14 residues. In germline, CDR1 is SEHNR, CDR2 FQNEAQ (reference sequence). The V segment lost 5 bases and the J segment 1 base; nucleotides outside the gene matches: 3. CDR3 region: CASSQGQRTDTQYF. DNA for the CDR3: TGTGCCAGCAGCCAGGGACAGCGCACAGATACGCAGTATTTT.

J is TRBJ2-2 and V is TRBV7-2; D is tentatively TRBD1 or TRBD2 (5 bases each). Germline values: CDR1 SGHTA, CDR2 FQGNSA. The CDR3 contains 14 residues. Trimming stripped 10 bases from V and 4 bases from J, with 16 bases between. The CDR3, as DNA: TGTGCCACCGCCAGAGGGGTAGCCACCGGGGAGCTGTTTTTT. Translation: CATARGVATGELFF.

The rearrangement links TRBV6-5 to TRBJ2-2, with TRBD1 identical over 8 bases. Germline loops: CDR1 MNHEY, CDR2 SVGAGI. V dropped 7 bases and J dropped 4; count of bases not matched to a gene: 5. This CDR3 comprises 14 residues. CDR3 nucleotides: TGTGCCAGCAACTCAGGGGGCAGCACCGGGGAGCTGTTTTTT. Its protein product is CASNSGGSTGELFF.

This clone was counted once. The genes are TRBV28 and TRBJ1-1; 7 bases map to TRBD1. Germline V gene data show CDR1 as MDHEN and CDR2 as SYDVKM. With 6 bases clipped from V and 5 bases from J, the junction kept 9 bases outside the gene matches. The CDR3 totals 14 residues. The DNA of the CDR3 is TGTGCCAGCAGATCGACAGGGTCCGGAACTGAAGCTTTCTTT. Translation: CASRSTGSGTEAFF.

The J gene is TRBJ1-4, the V gene TRBV6-5; maybe TRBD1 (5 bases). V was trimmed by 6 bases and J by 5 bases, leaving 13 bases between them. The length of the CDR3 is 14 residues. CDR1 is MNHEY, CDR2 SVGAGI, per germline. CDR3 sequence: CASRMRGGNEKLFF. The CDR3 DNA reads TGTGCCAGCAGAATGAGGGGCGGGAATGAAAAACTGTTTTTT.

The chain carries TRBV10-1 and TRBJ2-2, with 7 positions matching TRBD1. Germline CDR1 is WNHNN and CDR2 is SYGVQD (reference sequence). J gave up 6 bases and V 8 bases, and 12 bases lay outside the gene matches. This CDR3 is built from 15 residues. CDR3 DNA: TGCGCCAGCGCCAGAGGCCAGGGGGTTCCCGGGGAGCTGTTTTTT. It encodes CASARGQGVPGELFF.

This chain joins TRBV7-9 and TRBJ2-1, with 8 bases identical to TRBD1. Germline CDR1 and CDR2: SEHNR and FQNEAQ (reference sequence). The CDR3 loop spans 18 amino acids. Trimming cost V 5 bases and J 5 bases; bases outside gene matches: 17. In DNA form, the CDR3 reads TGTGCCAGCAGCCCCAGGGGCAGGGGGCATCGGGGGCACAATGAGCAGTTCTTC. It translates to CASSPRGRGHRGHNEQFF. Variable domain in full (rest from reference TRBV7-9 and TRBJ2-1): DTGVSQNPRHKITKRGQNVTFRCDPISEHNRLYWYRQTLGQGPEFLTYFQNEAQLEKSRLLSDRFSAERPKGSFSTLEIQRTEQGDSAMYLCASSPRGRGHRGHNEQFFGPGTRLTVL.

The chain combines TRBV10-3 with TRBJ2-1; tentatively, D is TRBD2 (5 bases). The CDR3 spans 12 residues. V was shortened by 4 bases and J by 10 bases, with 11 bases between the two germline ends. Germline CDR1 is ENHRY and CDR2 is SYGVKD. This CDR3 reads CAISGQRNEQFF. DNA of the CDR3: TGTGCCATCAGTGGTCAGCGGAACGAGCAGTTCTTC.

The chain is built from TRBV28 and TRBJ1-1; no definite D call. The V gene's germline CDR1 is MDHEN and CDR2 SYDVKM. The V gene lost 5 bases and the J gene lost 8 bases, with 12 bases spanning the gap. CDR3 size: 12 residues. The CDR3 is CASSPGLQEAFF. The DNA of the CDR3 is TGTGCCAGCAGTCCAGGACTGCAAGAAGCTTTCTTT.